These 19 T cell receptor beta chains originate from one sample sequenced in a study of graft-versus-host responses after intestinal transplantation. No antigen is known for these receptors. Sequenced by immunoSEQ multiplex PCR; TCRdb stores in-frame clones only, minus some. This table has some 110,000 clones, 93% appearing once. The material was unstimulated CD8+ T cells sorted from spleen or lymph node cells, obtained before transplant. The receptors derive from a human donor who was the organ donor for an intestinal transplant.

The CDR3 loop reads CASSSHLSPGGLYEQYF. Here the CDR3 DNA reads TGTGCCAGCAGCTCTCACCTATCTCCGGGAGGGTTGTACGAGCAGTACTTC. The rearrangement links TRBV7-2 to TRBJ2-7; 8 positions agree with TRBD2. Germline V gene sequence: CDR1 SGHTA, CDR2 FQGNSA. This CDR3 has 17 amino acids. V lost 4 bases and J lost 4; bases outside the gene matches: 15.

This clone turned up a few times. The V and J genes are TRBV29-1 and TRBJ2-3, with 9 bases lining up with TRBD2. The germline CDR1 and CDR2 sequences are SQVTM and ANQGSEA. Trimming removed 6 bases from V and 5 bases from J; junction bases left unmatched: 12. The CDR3 runs 15 residues. CDR3 protein: CSVRSGSGSQDTQYF. The DNA for the CDR3 is TGCAGCGTCCGCTCGGGTAGCGGGAGTCAAGATACGCAGTATTTT.

The CDR3 coding sequence is TGTGCCAGCAGCCAACAGGGGTGGGATGGCTACACCTTC. It specifies CASSQQGWDGYTF. The rearrangement uses TRBV11-2 and TRBJ1-2; 7 bases are shared with TRBD1. Looked up from germline, CDR1 is SGHAT and CDR2 is FQNNGV. After removal of 5 bases from V and 6 bases from J, the junction contained 6 bases not matched to a gene. This CDR3 spans 13 amino acids.

The chain has TRBV5-4 and TRBJ1-2; 7 bases line up with TRBD1. The CDR3 is 13 amino acids. V was pared by 4 bases and J by 8 bases, with 8 bases of the junction left unmatched. Looked up from germline, CDR1 is SGHNT and CDR2 is YYREEE (reference sequence). This chain's CDR3 is CASSPATGKGYTF. For the CDR3, the DNA is TGTGCCAGCAGCCCCGCGACAGGGAAAGGCTACACCTTC.

This clone has just one count. The genes are TRBV7-8 and TRBJ1-2, with unresolved D. Germline-derived CDR1 and CDR2 are SGHVS and FQNEAQ. The V end was cut by 5 bases, the J end by 0 bases, with 10 bases between. This CDR3 has 14 residues. CDR3 sequence: CASSTDATNYGYTF. The CDR3 DNA reads TGTGCCAGCAGCACGGACGCGACTAACTATGGCTACACCTTC.

The CDR3 coding sequence is TGTGCCAGCTCGGGACTAGTTTACAATGAGCAGTTCTTC. This sequence encodes CASSGLVYNEQFF. The genes are TRBV5-4 and TRBJ2-1; TRBD2 matches at 8 bases. The CDR3 is 13 residues long. J lost 4 bases, V lost 7 bases, and 4 bases had no gene match. Germline V gene data show CDR1 as SGHNT and CDR2 as YYREEE (reference sequence).

V gene TRBV7-9 combines with J gene TRBJ1-2, with D unresolved. The CDR3 spans 15 residues. Germline V gene sequence: CDR1 SEHNR, CDR2 FQNEAQ (reference sequence). Trimming took 5 bases from V and 3 from J, leaving 16 bases between them. The DNA for the CDR3 is TGTGCCAGCAGCCCCACCCTCGAGTCCGACTATGGCTACACCTTC. It yields the protein CASSPTLESDYGYTF.

The chain has TRBV12-5 and TRBJ1-1; TRBD1 is a possible D gene (5 bases). Germline V CDR1 and CDR2: LGHNT, FRNRAP. V lost 4 bases, J lost 1 base, and 10 bases lay in between. The CDR3 runs to 14 residues. The CDR3 protein is CASGYRSGNTEAFF. DNA of the CDR3: TGTGCTAGTGGTTACAGGAGTGGGAACACTGAAGCTTTCTTT.

The V gene is TRBV10-3, the J gene TRBJ2-5; 7 positions agree with TRBD2. CDR3 length: 15 residues. With V trimmed by 5 bases and J by 4 bases, 10 bases remained unmatched. Germline V gene lookup returns CDR1 ENHRY and CDR2 SYGVKD. The chain's CDR3 is CAISKRRVAGETQYF. The CDR3 region has the DNA TGTGCCATCAGTAAGCGTCGGGTAGCGGGAGAGACCCAGTACTTC.

V gene TRBV4-1 combines with J gene TRBJ2-7, with D maybe TRBD2 (6 bases). CDR3 length equals 20 residues. V was shortened by 0 bases and J by 0 bases, with 24 bases between the two germline ends. Germline V lookup: CDR1 MGHRA, CDR2 YSYEKL. The CDR3 spells CASSQDRNHIRASDSYEQYF. In DNA, the CDR3 is TGCGCCAGCAGCCAAGATCGCAATCATATCCGGGCTAGCGACTCCTACGAGCAGTACTTC.

The chain recombines TRBV7-6 with TRBJ1-4; D ambiguous. CDR1 and CDR2 (germline): SGHVS, FNYEAQ. The V end was cut by 1 base, the J end by 8 bases, with 17 bases between. The CDR3 sequence is 16 residues long. CDR3 sequence: CASSLGKRDRLEKLFF. As DNA, the CDR3 is TGTGCCAGCAGCTTAGGGAAGAGAGACCGCTTGGAAAAACTGTTTTTT.

The chain couples TRBV11-2 to TRBJ2-1, with D unresolved. Germline values: CDR1 SGHAT, CDR2 FQNNGV. The V end lost 2 bases, the J end lost 4 bases, and 3 bases lay between the germline ends. The CDR3 has 12 amino acids. This chain's CDR3 is CASSLLYNEQFF. CDR3 in DNA: TGTGCCAGCAGCTTATTATACAATGAGCAGTTCTTC.

This clone has just one count. The chain carries TRBV13 and TRBJ2-7; D unresolved. Looked up from germline, CDR1 is PRHDT and CDR2 is FYEKMQ (reference sequence). This CDR3 comprises 14 residues. The ends were cut back, 0 bases at V and 3 bases at J, with 9 bases in the middle. The CDR3, as DNA: TGTGCCAGCAGCTTAGGCGGGCAGCGCTACGAGCAGTACTTC. Encoded protein: CASSLGGQRYEQYF.

The J gene is TRBJ1-4, the V gene TRBV6-5; D unclear. The CDR3 is 12 residues long. With 5 bases removed from V and 7 bases from J, the gap between germline ends came to 8 bases. Germline lookup yields CDR1 MNHEY and CDR2 SVGAGI. The DNA for the CDR3 is TGTGCCAGCAGTCCAGAAGGTGAAAAACTGTTTTTT. This translates into CASSPEGEKLFF.

The chain carries TRBV4-3 and TRBJ2-1, with 7 bases matching TRBD2. The CDR3 is 17 residues long. The V segment lost 5 bases and the J segment 2 bases; nucleotides outside the gene matches: 12. CDR1 is LGHNA and CDR2 is YSLEER in the germline V gene. The CDR3: CASSYRLAPSTYNEQFF. In DNA form, the CDR3 reads TGCGCCAGCAGCTATAGACTAGCTCCATCCACCTACAATGAGCAGTTCTTC.

The gene calls are TRBV7-6 and TRBJ2-5, with no clear D. Germline V gene lookup returns CDR1 SGHVS and CDR2 FNYEAQ. This CDR3 contains 19 residues. V was trimmed by 1 base and J by 5 bases, leaving 26 bases between them. In nucleotides, the CDR3 is TGTGCCAGCAGCTTAGTTTCCTTTGGTACTCGGTCTCCTTTGGAGACCCAGTACTTC. It translates to CASSLVSFGTRSPLETQYF.

V usage is TRBV6-6 and J usage is TRBJ2-6, with 8 bases identical to TRBD1. This CDR3 is built from 13 residues. Germline V gene lookup returns CDR1 MNHNY and CDR2 SVGAGI (reference sequence). V gave up 10 bases and J gave up 2 bases; unmatched junction bases: 1. CDR3 loop: CATGGPGANVLTF. The CDR3 DNA is TGTGCCACAGGGGGCCCTGGGGCCAACGTCCTGACTTTC.

This chain links TRBV11-2 with TRBJ1-4; tentative D call: TRBD1 (5 bases). CDR1 is SGHAT and CDR2 is FQNNGV in the germline V gene. The CDR3 totals 14 residues. V was trimmed by 1 base and J by 4 bases, leaving 7 bases between them. The DNA of the CDR3 is TGTGCCAGCAGCTTAGGGGGCAGTAATGAAAAACTGTTTTTT. It codes for CASSLGGSNEKLFF.

The chain combines TRBV27 with TRBJ2-7; D ambiguous. The V gene lost 1 base and the J gene lost 5 bases, with 12 bases spanning the gap. Germline V CDR1 and CDR2: MNHEY, SMNVEV (reference sequence). This CDR3 region has 14 residues. The CDR3 sequence: CASSLYLGFDEQYF. CDR3 coding DNA: TGTGCCAGCAGTTTATATCTGGGTTTCGACGAGCAGTACTTC.